The 20 T cell receptor beta chains presented below share a single source sample, sequenced in a study of regulatory T cells in long-lasting Graves disease. Time point described: persistent/refractory GD, antithyroid drugs over 5 years with positive TRAb. Preparation of the TCR library used RNA extracted from PBMCs. Assembly of TCR beta libraries relied on iRepertoire HTBI primers together with Arm-PCR of CDR3 regions. One entry per CDR3 protein results from TCRdb running MiXCR on the multiplex PCR reads. The sample has hundreds of thousands of distinct CDR3 sequences, 22% seen once. Sequences were derived from peripheral blood mononuclear cells (PBMCs), sampled when the disease was refractory, from a patient treated with antithyroid drugs. The receptors originated from a female donor with Graves disease.

Ten or more counts support this clonotype. This chain connects TRBV9 to TRBJ2-7, with D possibly TRBD1 on 6 matching bases. Trimming pared 3 bases from V and 6 bases from J, leaving 13 bases between. Looked up from germline, CDR1 is SGDLS and CDR2 is YYNGEE. The CDR3 consists of 13 residues. CDR3 region: CASSGRWGLEQYF. CDR3 DNA sequence: TGTGCCAGCAGCGGAAGGTGGGGGCTCGAGCAGTACTTC.

This clonotype was seen a few times. This chain connects TRBV5-5 to TRBJ1-5; maybe TRBD1 (6 bases). CDR1 is SGHKS and CDR2 is YYEKEE in the germline V gene (reference sequence). Trimming removed 4 bases at V and 2 bases at J, with 19 bases between. This CDR3 has 17 amino acids. CDR3 bases: TGTGCCAGCAGCCCGGACAGTGCGGGGTTAGGCAATCAGCCCCAGCATTTT. Translation: CASSPDSAGLGNQPQHF. The full variable domain, with the rest looked up from reference TRBV5-5 and TRBJ1-5, is DAGVTQSPTHLIKTRGQQVTLRCSPISGHKSVSWYQQVLGQGPQFIFQYYEKEERGRGNFPDRFSARQFPNYSSELNVNALLLGDSALYLCASSPDSAGLGNQPQHFGDGTRLSIL.

This sequence joins TRBV4-3 and TRBJ1-2, with D tentatively TRBD1 (5 bases). The germline V gene has CDR1 LGHNA and CDR2 YSLEER. The V gene lost 0 bases and the J gene lost 6 bases, with 17 bases spanning the gap. The CDR3 has 16 amino acids. CDR3 amino acids: CASSQDLPPGRNGYTF. In DNA form, the CDR3 reads TGCGCCAGCAGCCAAGACCTTCCCCCGGGACGAAATGGCTACACCTTC.

The rearrangement joins TRBV10-3 to TRBJ2-6, with D possibly matching TRBD1 (6 bases). The germline V gene has CDR1 ENHRY and CDR2 SYGVKD. The CDR3 contains 17 residues. The ends were cut back, 10 bases at V and 2 bases at J, with 21 bases in the middle. The DNA for the CDR3 is TGTGCCACCTCTCGGCCCCAGGGGATGGCTGGGGCCAACGTCCTGACTTTC. Residues: CATSRPQGMAGANVLTF.

This clonotype has just a few counts. The chain recombines TRBV2 with TRBJ2-1, with D hard to call. The length of the CDR3 is 13 residues. Deletions cut 3 bases from V and 6 bases from J, with 9 bases between. Germline values: CDR1 SNHLY, CDR2 FYNNEI. The CDR3 loop reads CASSEVQSNEQFF. DNA of the CDR3: TGTGCCAGCAGTGAGGTGCAGTCCAATGAGCAGTTCTTC.

In this sample, this clonotype turned up a few times. The chain combines TRBV29-1 with TRBJ2-7; D gene uncertain. Germline CDR1 reads SQVTM; CDR2 reads ANQGSEA. The V end was cut by 2 bases, the J end by 2 bases, with 7 bases between. The CDR3 loop spans 12 amino acids. Here the CDR3 DNA reads TGCAGCGTTGAAACAAATACCTACGAGCAGTACTTC. The encoded protein is CSVETNTYEQYF.

Only a few counts were recorded for this clonotype. This sequence joins TRBV6-5 and TRBJ2-7; 10 bases agree with TRBD2. The CDR3 consists of 17 residues. The V and J ends lost 4 bases and 2 bases, in that order; junction bases with no gene match: 11. CDR1 and CDR2 from the germline V gene are MNHEY and SVGAGI. In nucleotides, the CDR3 is TGTGCCAGCAGTTTCCACCCATCTAGCGGGAGAACCTACGAGCAGTACTTC. It translates to CASSFHPSSGRTYEQYF.

CDR3 coding DNA: TGTGCCAGCAGTCCTGGTGGGGGGACGAACACCGGGGAGCTGTTTTTT. Translating gives CASSPGGGTNTGELFF. The rearrangement joins TRBV9 to TRBJ2-2; D might be TRBD2 (6 bases). V lost 5 bases, J lost 0 bases, and 14 bases lay in between. This CDR3 contains 16 residues. The germline gives CDR1 SGDLS, CDR2 YYNGEE.

This clonotype was seen ten or more times. The rearrangement links TRBV9 to TRBJ1-2, with D tentatively TRBD1 (5 bases). The CDR3 runs 14 residues. The V gene lost 6 bases and the J gene lost 5 bases, with 17 bases spanning the gap. CDR1 and CDR2 from the germline V gene are SGDLS and YYNGEE. The CDR3, as DNA: TGTGCCAGCAAAGGGGACGGTGGGCGATATGGCTACACCTTC. This encodes CASKGDGGRYGYTF.

This clonotype was counted many times. This chain joins TRBV5-1 and TRBJ2-7; 10 bases are a match to TRBD1. This CDR3 is built from 14 residues. V was clipped by 4 bases and J by 3 bases; unmatched bases: 4. Germline assignment: CDR1 SGHRS and CDR2 YFSETQ. CDR3 residues: CASSKGQGDYEQYF. In DNA, the CDR3 is TGCGCCAGCAGCAAAGGACAGGGGGACTACGAGCAGTACTTC.

This chain connects TRBV30 to TRBJ1-1, with D hard to call. V lost 1 base to trimming and J lost 1 base, with 7 bases between them. The CDR3 is 13 residues long. Germline V CDR1 and CDR2: GTSNPN, SVGIG (reference sequence). In DNA form, the CDR3 reads TGTGCCTGGAGTGGTCAGACGAACACTGAAGCTTTCTTT. Translated: CAWSGQTNTEAFF.

This chain links TRBV14 with TRBJ1-1; D is unclear. V was clipped by 5 bases and J by 1 base, with 8 bases between them. CDR1 and CDR2 from the germline V gene are SGHDN and FVKESK. This CDR3 region has 13 residues. For the CDR3, the DNA is TGTGCCAGCAGCTGGGCGGCGAACACTGAAGCTTTCTTT. As protein: CASSWAANTEAFF.

A word on this clonotype: An end of the junction does not agree with germline; a read error may underlie this. This chain joins TRBV20-1 and TRBJ2-5, with 8 nucleotides matching TRBD2. The germline V gene encodes CDR1 DFQATT and CDR2 SNEGSKA (reference sequence). This CDR3 spans 13 amino acids. The CDR3 DNA is TGCGGTGCTGTCCCGGGACTAGTGTGGGGCCAGTACTTC. Its protein is CGAVPGLVWGQYF.

This clonotype was observed a few times. The V and J genes are TRBV5-1 and TRBJ2-7, with 15 positions matching TRBD2. The CDR3 is 19 residues long. The V gene end was trimmed by 3 bases and the J gene end by 0 bases; junction bases not matched to a gene: 10. CDR1 is SGHRS, CDR2 YFSETQ, per germline. The CDR3 DNA follows: TGCGCCAGCAGCTACGGACTAGCGGGAGGGTCCCGCTTCTCCTACGAGCAGTACTTC. Its protein is CASSYGLAGGSRFSYEQYF.

The chain is built from TRBV20-1 and TRBJ2-7; 8 bases are shared with TRBD2. The CDR3 is 14 residues long. Germline V CDR1 and CDR2: DFQATT, SNEGSKA (reference sequence). J gave up 4 bases and V 4 bases, and 9 bases lay outside the gene matches. For the CDR3, the DNA is TGCAGTGCTACAACAGCGGGAGCTCGGTACGAGCAGTACTTC. It translates to CSATTAGARYEQYF.

The chain combines TRBV6-1 with TRBJ2-7; D uncertain. From germline, CDR1 is MNHNS and CDR2 SASEGT. The germline V and J ends were trimmed by 6 bases and 1 base, with 13 bases remaining between them. The CDR3 has 14 residues. CDR3 region: CASSGTTASYEQYF. DNA of the CDR3: TGTGCCAGCAGCGGCACGACGGCATCCTACGAGCAGTACTTC.

This clonotype was recorded a few times. This chain uses TRBV12-3 or TRBV12-4 with TRBJ2-1; perhaps TRBD1 as D (7 bases). V was shortened by 7 bases and J by 1 base, with 14 bases between the two germline ends. The CDR3 is made up of 15 amino acids. The CDR3 here is CASIQGGMSYNEQFF. In nucleotides, the CDR3 is TGTGCCAGCATTCAGGGGGGAATGTCCTACAATGAGCAGTTCTTC.

The table lists this clonotype with a few counts. V usage is TRBV7-2 and J usage is TRBJ2-3; 7 bases agree with TRBD2. Germline assignment: CDR1 SGHTA and CDR2 FQGNSA. The CDR3 loop spans 16 amino acids. The junction had 11 bases not matched to a gene; V was cut back by 5 bases and J by 3 bases. CDR3 DNA: TGTGCCAGCAGCCAAGGGAGGGGTTCATGGACAGATACGCAGTATTTT. It codes for CASSQGRGSWTDTQYF.

Many counts were recorded for this clonotype. The rearrangement uses TRBV11-2 and TRBJ2-5; a weak D match, TRBD1 (7 bases). The CDR3 length is 14 residues. Trimming left V 5 bases short and J 3 bases short, with 13 bases between. Germline loops: CDR1 SGHAT, CDR2 FQNNGV. The CDR3 is CASSEFRGEETQYF. CDR3 nucleotides: TGTGCCAGCAGCGAATTCAGGGGGGAAGAGACCCAGTACTTC. The complete variable domain, with remaining parts taken from reference TRBV11-2 and TRBJ2-5, reads EAGVAQSPRYKIIEKRQSVAFWCNPISGHATLYWYQQILGQGPKLLIQFQNNGVVDDSQLPKDRFSAERLKGVDSTLKIQPAKLEDSAVYLCASSEFRGEETQYFGPGTRLLVL.

V is TRBV27 and J is TRBJ2-2; 8 bases align to TRBD2. The CDR3 contains 14 residues. The trim removed 7 bases at V and 4 bases at J, leaving 5 bases unmatched. Germline V gene lookup returns CDR1 MNHEY and CDR2 SMNVEV (reference sequence). The CDR3 here is CASIVSGTTGELFF. CDR3 in DNA: TGTGCCAGCATCGTTAGCGGGACCACCGGGGAGCTGTTTTTT.